This paragraph covers one TCR beta chain sequence. No antigen is known for it. This record belongs to a study of Ad26.COV2.S vaccination and SARS-CoV-2 variants. The overall study: Donor joined the COV1001 Ad26.COV2.S trial arm. General observations from the study: Quantification of TCR breadth and depth may have yielded underestimates of total T cell responses.

Some clones are missing from TCRdb's copy, which holds only in-frame ones; the method was immunoSEQ multiplex PCR. Of about 320,000 clones in the sample, 90% were seen once. Treatment meaning: roughly 19 received Ad26.COV2.S at low or high dose, single or two shots; five or six received placebo; per-sample allocation not given. Day 63 after the first injection of vaccine or placebo was the sampling time. The clonotype originates from a person aged 18 to 65 who received the Ad26.COV2.S COVID-19 vaccine or a placebo. Source: peripheral blood, taken in a trial of Ad26.COV2.S vaccine versus placebo.

CDR3 sequence reads: CASSTGVGTEAFF. As DNA, the CDR3 is TGTGCCAGTAGTACAGGGGTCGGGACTGAAGCTTTCTTT. The chain carries TRBV19 and TRBJ1-1; TRBD1 is a possible D gene (6 bases). Germline V gene lookup returns CDR1 LNHDA and CDR2 SQIVND (reference sequence). The CDR3 length is 13 residues. The V and J ends lost 4 bases and 5 bases respectively, with 11 bases between them.